A single T cell receptor (beta chain) is shown here with its context. This specimen belongs to a study of blood T cell repertoires in COVID-19. About the study: Collection of acute and convalescent COVID-19 samples took place in the United States, Italy and Spain.

The V end lost 5 bases, the J end lost 0 bases, and 14 bases lay between the germline ends. This CDR3 is 16 amino acids long. CDR1 and CDR2 (germline): SEHNR, FQNEAQ (reference sequence). In the authors' methods: Researchers report that nucleated cell counts were estimated from reference gene primer amplification. Generated by immunoSEQ multiplex PCR, the TCRdb table keeps only in-frame clones and is missing some. V and J calls and clone size are as listed in that table; D and trimming were resolved from the DNA. The sample has tens of thousands of clones, around 85% seen once. This clonotype originated in a woman in her sixties or seventies with acute or convalescent COVID-19. The chain links TRBV7-9 to TRBJ1-3; D gene ambiguous. The sequenced sample consisted of peripheral blood. The CDR3 protein is CASSPPNGLSGNTIYF. CDR3 in DNA: TGTGCCAGCAGCCCCCCCAACGGACTCTCTGGAAACACCATATATTTT.